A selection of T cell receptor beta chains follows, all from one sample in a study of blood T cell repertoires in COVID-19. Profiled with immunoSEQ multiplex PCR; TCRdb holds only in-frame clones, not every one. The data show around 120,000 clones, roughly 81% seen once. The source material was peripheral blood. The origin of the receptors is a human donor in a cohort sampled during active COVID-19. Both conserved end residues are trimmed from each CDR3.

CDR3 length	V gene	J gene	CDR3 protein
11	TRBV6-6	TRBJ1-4	ASTPEGNEKLF
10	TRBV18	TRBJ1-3	ASGSVGSTIY
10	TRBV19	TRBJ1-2	ASSNSNYGYT
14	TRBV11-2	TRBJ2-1	ASSSPGPGQDNEQF
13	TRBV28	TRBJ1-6	ASRAPGGPGTPLH
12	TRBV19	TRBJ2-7	ASSPTGNFYEQY
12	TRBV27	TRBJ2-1	ASSRFQGYNEQF
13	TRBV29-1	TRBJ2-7	SVQGSGRAPYEQY
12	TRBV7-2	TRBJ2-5	ASSFRYRGETQY
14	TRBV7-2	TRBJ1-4	ASSPATGAPNEKLF
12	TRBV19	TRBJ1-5	ASRLWGGNQPQH
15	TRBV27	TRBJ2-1	ASSRDSLAVWDNEQF
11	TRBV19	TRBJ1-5	ASSIDRDQPQH
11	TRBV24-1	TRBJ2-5	ATSEGGVGTQY
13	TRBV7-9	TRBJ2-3	ASSKGRGGTDTQY
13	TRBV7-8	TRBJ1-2	ASSKTRGVAGLNT
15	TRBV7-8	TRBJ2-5	ASSLAVGVVAQETQY